These T cell receptor beta chains were read from a single sample in a study of response to subunit inactivated influenza vaccine. In TCRdb, the RT-PCR reads were re-called with MiXCR into one record per CDR3 protein. This sample has 650,000 to 800,000 distinct CDR3 sequences, with roughly 18% found just once. Sequencing was performed on PBMCs from blood, taken about 5 days after vaccination. These receptors all come from a man between 45 and 60 years old who received an inactivated influenza vaccine. Both conserved end residues are part of each CDR3. D genes are given only for firm matches. Some rows mark clone size as missing; the rest say once, few, many or name a class of expanded clone.

J gene: TRBJ1-2
V gene: TRBV5-1
clone size: many
D gene: TRBD1
CDR3 DNA: TGCGCCAGCAGCCCCGGGACAGCCTCTACTAACTATGGCTACACCTTC
CDR3 protein: CASSPGTASTNYGYTF

J gene: TRBJ2-1
V gene: TRBV3-1
clone size: few
D gene: TRBD2
CDR3 DNA: TGTGCCAGCAAGGGACTAGCGGGGGGGCGGTCCTACAATGAGCAGTTCTTC
CDR3 protein: CASKGLAGGRSYNEQFF

J gene: TRBJ1-5
V gene: TRBV28
clone size: few
D gene: TRBD1
CDR3 DNA: TGTGCCAGCAGTACCATCCGGACAGGGGGCGCGTTTAGCAATCAGCCCCAGCATTTT
CDR3 protein: CASSTIRTGGAFSNQPQHF

J gene: TRBJ2-1
V gene: TRBV3-1
clone size: many
D gene: TRBD2
CDR3 DNA: TGTGCCAGCAGCCGAGGACTAGCTCGTAGCCACAATGAGCAGTTCTTC
CDR3 protein: CASSRGLARSHNEQFF

J gene: TRBJ2-4
V gene: TRBV5-1
clone size: few
D gene: -
CDR3 DNA: TGCGCCAGCAGCTTGTCCACAAAACAAGGGTGGGCCAAAAACATTCAGTACTTC
CDR3 protein: CASSLSTKQGWAKNIQYF

J gene: TRBJ1-2
V gene: TRBV27
clone size: -
D gene: -
CDR3 DNA: TGTGCCAGCAGTTCACAACCGGGGCCTGTCTATGGCTACACCTTC
CDR3 protein: CASSSQPGPVYGYTF

J gene: TRBJ2-1
V gene: TRBV7-2
clone size: few
D gene: TRBD1
CDR3 DNA: TGTGCCAGCAGCTGGGACAGACCCAATGAGCAGTTCTTC
CDR3 protein: CASSWDRPNEQFF

J gene: TRBJ2-4
V gene: TRBV7-2
clone size: few
D gene: -
CDR3 DNA: TGTGCCAGCAGCTTAGATCGCATAGGCGGAAACATTCAGTACTTC
CDR3 protein: CASSLDRIGGNIQYF

J gene: TRBJ2-1
V gene: TRBV20-1
clone size: -
D gene: TRBD2
CDR3 DNA: TGCAGTGCAATGGGACTATACTCCTACAATGAGCAGTTCTTC
CDR3 protein: CSAMGLYSYNEQFF

J gene: TRBJ2-5
V gene: TRBV3-1
clone size: many
D gene: TRBD1
CDR3 DNA: TGTGCCAGCAGCCAAGTCAGAGGACAGGGGGGCCAAGAGACCCAGTACTTC
CDR3 protein: CASSQVRGQGGQETQYF